This TCR beta chain was sequenced for a study of blood T cell repertoires in COVID-19. Study in general: PBMCs, B-cell-depleted T cells, or T cells were the source of the cDNA or gDNA that made up the material.

Participant-reported clinical history was the basis for cohort assignment. CDR1 and CDR2 from the germline V gene are MGHDK and SYGVNS. This CDR3 has 16 amino acids. Trimming left V 1 base short and J 2 bases short, with 15 bases between. Original methodology: Reference gene primers were amplified, and this amplification served to estimate nucleated cell counts. Profiled with immunoSEQ multiplex PCR; TCRdb holds only in-frame clones, not every one. Clonal size and the V and J genes are those of that table, whereas D and trimming came from the DNA. The data contain 400,000 or so clones, 88% of them singletons.

Specimen: PBMCs or T cells enriched from blood (not recorded which). The chain carries TRBV25-1 and TRBJ2-7; D unclear. The receptor was derived from a woman in her 40s with acute COVID-19. CDR3 loop: CASSESGSSNPYEQYF. CDR3 in DNA: TGTGCCAGCAGTGAATCTGGCAGTTCCAACCCCTACGAGCAGTACTTC.